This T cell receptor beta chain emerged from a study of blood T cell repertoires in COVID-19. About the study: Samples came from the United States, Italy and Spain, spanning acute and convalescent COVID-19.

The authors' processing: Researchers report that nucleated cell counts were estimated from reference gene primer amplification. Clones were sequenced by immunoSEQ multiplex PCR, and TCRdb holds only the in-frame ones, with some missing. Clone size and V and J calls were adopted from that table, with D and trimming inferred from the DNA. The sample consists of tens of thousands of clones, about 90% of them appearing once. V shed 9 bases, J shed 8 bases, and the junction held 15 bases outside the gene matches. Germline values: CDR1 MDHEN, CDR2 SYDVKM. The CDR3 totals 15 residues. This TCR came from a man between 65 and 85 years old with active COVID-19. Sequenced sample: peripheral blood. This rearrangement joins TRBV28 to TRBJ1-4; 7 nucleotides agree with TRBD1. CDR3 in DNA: TGTGCCAGTTTAGGGGGCCAGACCTTGGGCGAAAAACTGTTTTTT. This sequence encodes CASLGGQTLGEKLFF.